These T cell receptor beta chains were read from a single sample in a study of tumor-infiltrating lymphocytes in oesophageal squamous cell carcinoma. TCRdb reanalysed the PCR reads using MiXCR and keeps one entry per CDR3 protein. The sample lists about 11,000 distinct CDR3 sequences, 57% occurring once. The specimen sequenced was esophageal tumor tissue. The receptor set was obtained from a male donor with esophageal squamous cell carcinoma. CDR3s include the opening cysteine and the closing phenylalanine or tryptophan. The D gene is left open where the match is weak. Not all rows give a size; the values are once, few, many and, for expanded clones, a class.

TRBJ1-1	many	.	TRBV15	CATSRDDFGTGPESAFF	TGTGCCACCAGCAGAGACGATTTTGGGACCGGACCGGAGTCGGCTTTCTTT
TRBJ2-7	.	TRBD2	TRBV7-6	CASSQTSGNVLYEQYF	TGTGCCAGCAGCCAGACTAGCGGGAACGTTCTCTACGAGCAGTACTTC
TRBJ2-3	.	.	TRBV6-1	CASSGSGPTDTQYF	TGTGCCAGCAGTGGTTCAGGGCCCACAGATACGCAGTATTTT
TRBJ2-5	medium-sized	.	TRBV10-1	CASSESGALETQYF	TGCGCCAGCAGTGAGTCGGGGGCTCTGGAGACCCAGTACTTC
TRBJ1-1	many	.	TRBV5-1	CASTEGTGGSEAFF	TGCGCCAGCACCGAGGGAACGGGGGGTAGTGAAGCTTTCTTT
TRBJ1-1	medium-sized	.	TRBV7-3	CASSASGTDDTEAFF	TGTGCCAGCAGCGCTAGCGGGACTGACGACACTGAAGCTTTCTTT
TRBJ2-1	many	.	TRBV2	CASTFGGKLNEQFF	TGTGCCAGCACCTTTGGGGGGAAACTCAATGAGCAGTTCTTC
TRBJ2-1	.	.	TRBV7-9	CASSLDMSVAAEQFF	TGTGCCAGCAGCTTAGATATGAGCGTAGCCGCAGAGCAGTTCTTC
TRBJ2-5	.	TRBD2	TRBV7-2	CASSLWTSGGETQYF	TGTGCCAGCAGCTTATGGACTAGCGGTGGCGAGACCCAGTACTTC
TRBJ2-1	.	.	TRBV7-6	CASSLSGYSNEQFF	TGTGCTAGCAGCTTATCTGGATACTCCAATGAGCAGTTCTTC
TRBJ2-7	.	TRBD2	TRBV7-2	CASSSLEGLAVYNEQYF	TGTGCCAGCAGCTCCTTGGAGGGACTAGCGGTCTACAATGAGCAGTACTTC
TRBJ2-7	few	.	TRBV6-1	CASSEFENYEQYF	TGTGCCAGCAGTGAATTCGAGAACTACGAGCAGTACTTC
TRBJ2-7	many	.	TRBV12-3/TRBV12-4	CASSLGGPRGEQYF	TGTGCCAGCAGTTTAGGGGGGCCGAGGGGCGAGCAGTACTTC
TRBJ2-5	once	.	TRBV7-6	CASSDPGETQYF	TGTGCCAGCAGCGACCCCGGGGAGACCCAGTACTTC
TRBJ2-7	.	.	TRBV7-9	CASSLTANSYEQYF	TGTGCCAGCAGCTTGACAGCTAACTCCTACGAGCAGTACTTC
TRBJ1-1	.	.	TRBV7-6	CASSLGLGRNTEAFF	TGTGCCAGCAGCTTAGGCCTTGGCAGAAACACTGAAGCTTTCTTT
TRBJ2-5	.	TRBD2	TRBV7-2	CASMLNSGRETQYF	TGTGCCAGCATGCTTAATAGCGGGAGAGAGACCCAGTACTTC
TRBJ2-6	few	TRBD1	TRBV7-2	CASSFPRGGQDRSGANVLTF	TGTGCCAGCAGCTTCCCCCGAGGGGGACAGGACCGCTCTGGGGCCAACGTCCTGACTTTC
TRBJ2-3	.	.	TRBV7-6	CASSLPGAQDTQYF	TGTGCCAGCAGCTTGCCGGGGGCGCAAGATACGCAGTATTTT
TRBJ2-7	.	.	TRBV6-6	CASSDTTYEQYF	TGTGCCAGCAGTGACACAACCTACGAGCAGTACTTC
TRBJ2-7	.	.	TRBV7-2	CASSLEVLAYEQYF	TGTGCCAGCAGCTTAGAGGTACTAGCCTACGAGCAGTACTTC
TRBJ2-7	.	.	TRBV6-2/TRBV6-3	CASSATGSGEQYF	TGTGCCAGCAGTGCCACAGGGTCCGGCGAGCAGTACTTC
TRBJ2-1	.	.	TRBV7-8	CASSPGTDNEQFF	TGTGCCAGCAGCCCCGGGACGGACAATGAGCAGTTCTTC
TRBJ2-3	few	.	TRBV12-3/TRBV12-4	CASSFFRWEWRQADTQYF	TGTGCCAGCAGTTTCTTCCGGTGGGAATGGAGGCAGGCAGATACGCAGTATTTT
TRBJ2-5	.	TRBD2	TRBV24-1	CATSSASGSGETQYF	TGTGCCACCAGTTCGGCTAGCGGGAGTGGAGAGACCCAGTACTTC
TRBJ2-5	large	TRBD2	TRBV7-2	CASTFTGGETQYF	TGTGCCAGCACTTTTACGGGGGGAGAGACCCAGTACTTC
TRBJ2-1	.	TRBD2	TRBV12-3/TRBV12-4	CASSILAGQRANEQFF	TGTGCCAGCAGTATTTTAGCGGGCCAGAGGGCGAATGAGCAGTTCTTC
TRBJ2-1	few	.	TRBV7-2	CASSLVYPYEQFF	TGTGCCAGCAGCTTGGTGTATCCCTACGAGCAGTTCTTC
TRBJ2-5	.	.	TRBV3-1	CASSQDGYGYQETQYF	TGTGCCAGCAGCCAAGATGGATACGGGTACCAAGAGACCCAGTACTTC
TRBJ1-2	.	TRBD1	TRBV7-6	CASSLGTVLVGGYTF	TGTGCCAGCAGCCTCGGGACAGTCCTCGTGGGTGGCTACACCTTC
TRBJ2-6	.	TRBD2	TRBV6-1	CASRGLAGGYEQYF	TGTGCCAGCAGGGGACTAGCGGGAGGCTACGAGCAGTACTTT
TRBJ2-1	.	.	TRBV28	CASSLGLSSGNEQFF	TGTGCCAGCAGTCTCGGACTATCCTCGGGCAATGAGCAGTTCTTC
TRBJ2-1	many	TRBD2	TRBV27	CASSKLAGGHNEQFF	TGTGCCAGCAGTAAGCTAGCGGGAGGGCACAATGAGCAGTTCTTC
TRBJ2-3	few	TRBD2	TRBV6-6	CASSYVALAGADTQYF	TGTGCCAGCAGTTACGTCGCACTAGCGGGAGCAGATACGCAGTATTTT
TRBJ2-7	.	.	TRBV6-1	CASSSLTYEQYF	TGTGCCAGCAGTTCTCTAACCTACGAGCAGTACTTC
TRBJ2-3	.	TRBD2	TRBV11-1	CASSLGLAASTDTQYF	TGTGCCAGCAGTCTTGGACTAGCGGCTAGCACAGATACGCAGTATTTT
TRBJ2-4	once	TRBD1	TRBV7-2	CASSFKTGGRSSPLHF	TGTGCCAGCAGCTTCAAGACAGGGGGACGCAGTTCACCCCTCCACTTC
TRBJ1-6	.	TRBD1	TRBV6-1	CATRRDRETSYNSPLHF	TGTGCCACCCGGCGGGACAGGGAGACCTCCTATAATTCACCCCTCCACTTC
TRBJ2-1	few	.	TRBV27	CASSRRGADNEQFF	TGTGCCAGCAGCCGTAGGGGAGCTGACAATGAGCAGTTCTTC
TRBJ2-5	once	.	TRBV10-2	CASSGGRETQYF	TGCGCCAGCAGCGGCGGTAGGGAGACCCAGTACTTC
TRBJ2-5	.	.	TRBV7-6	CASSSQGPKETQYF	TGTGCTAGCAGCTCACAGGGACCTAAGGAGACCCAGTACTTC
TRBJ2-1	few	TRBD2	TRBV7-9	CASSLSSGKPYNEQFF	TGTGCCAGCAGCTTATCTAGCGGGAAACCCTACAATGAGCAGTTCTTC
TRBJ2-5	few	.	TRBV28	CASSWAQETQYF	TGTGCCAGCAGTTGGGCCCAAGAGACCCAGTACTTC
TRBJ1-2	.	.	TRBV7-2	CASSSVGTYGYTF	TGTGCCAGCAGCTCGGTTGGGACCTATGGCTACACCTTC
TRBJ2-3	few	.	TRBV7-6	CASSLASGTDTQYF	TGTGCCAGCAGCTTAGCTAGCGGTACAGATACGCAGTATTTT
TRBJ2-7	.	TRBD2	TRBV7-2	CASSFSGRAYEQYF	TGTGCCAGCAGCTTTTCCGGGAGGGCCTACGAGCAGTACTTC
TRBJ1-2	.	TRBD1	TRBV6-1	CASSRTGFNYGYTF	TGTGCCAGCAGTCGGACAGGGTTTAACTATGGCTACACCTTC
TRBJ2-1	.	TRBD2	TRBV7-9	CASSPSAGAINEQFF	TGTGCCAGCAGCCCCTCGGCGGGAGCCATAAATGAGCAGTTCTTC
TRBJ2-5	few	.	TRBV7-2	CASGPKAQYF	TGTGCCAGCGGACCGAAGGCCCAGTACTTC
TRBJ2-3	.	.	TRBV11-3	CASSLVGRDTQYF	TGTGCCAGCAGCTTAGTCGGAAGAGATACGCAGTATTTT
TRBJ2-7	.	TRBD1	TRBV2	CANAKDRGFHEQYF	TGTGCCAACGCCAAGGACAGGGGGTTTCACGAGCAGTACTTC
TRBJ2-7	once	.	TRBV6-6	CASSYQGTYEQYF	TGTGCCAGCAGTTACCAGGGCACCTACGAGCAGTACTTC
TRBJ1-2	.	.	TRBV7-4	CASSLAEGYGYTF	TGTGCCAGCAGCTTAGCAGAGGGCTATGGCTACACCTTC
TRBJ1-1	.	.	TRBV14	CASSQVGFAGDTEAFF	TGTGCCAGCAGCCAAGTGGGGTTTGCAGGGGACACTGAAGCTTTCTTT